These 7 T cell receptor beta chains were all obtained from the same sample, sequenced in a study of blood T cell repertoires in COVID-19. The repertoire was sequenced with immunoSEQ multiplex PCR; TCRdb's copy has only in-frame clones and lacks some. The data contain hundreds of thousands of clones, around nine tenths of them singletons. Material: peripheral blood. These receptors all stem from a woman aged 18 to 35 who had recovered from COVID-19.

The V call is TRBV7-9, the J call TRBJ2-2, with 7 bases lining up with TRBD2. Germline assignment: CDR1 SEHNR and CDR2 FQNEAQ (reference sequence). V was clipped by 2 bases and J by 2 bases; unmatched bases: 5. The CDR3 has 16 residues. The DNA of the CDR3 is TGTGCCAGCAGCTTAACCAGCGGGGTTAACACCGGGGAGCTGTTTTTT. Amino acid sequence: CASSLTSGVNTGELFF.

V and J are TRBV18 and TRBJ2-1; no reliable D call. The CDR3 loop spans 16 amino acids. The V end was cut by 0 bases, the J end by 0 bases, with 9 bases between. Germline V gene sequence: CDR1 KGHSH, CDR2 LQKENI. CDR3 sequence: CASSPPSVSSYNEQFF. Written as DNA, the CDR3 is TGTGCCAGCTCACCACCTAGTGTAAGCTCCTACAATGAGCAGTTCTTC.

Worth noting for this clone: This CDR3 is also generated by other DNA sequences in the sample. The chain links TRBV6-5 to TRBJ1-1, with D possibly being TRBD1 (6 bases). V dropped 0 bases and J dropped 5 bases, with 7 bases sitting between them. The germline CDR1 and CDR2 sequences are MNHEY and SVGAGI. This CDR3 comprises 13 residues. The CDR3 spells CASSYSRGTEAFF. In DNA, the CDR3 is TGTGCCAGCAGTTACTCCAGGGGAACTGAAGCTTTCTTT.

The chain employs TRBV5-1 and TRBJ2-5, with 8 bases aligning to TRBD2. With 4 bases clipped from V and 0 bases from J, the junction kept 8 bases outside the gene matches. The V gene's germline CDR1 is SGHRS and CDR2 YFSETQ. The CDR3 length is 16 residues. CDR3: CASSRLERGYQETQYF. CDR3 sequence (DNA): TGCGCCAGCAGCCGCCTCGAGCGGGGGTACCAAGAGACCCAGTACTTC.

The J gene is TRBJ2-3, the V gene TRBV11-2; perhaps TRBD2 as D (6 bases). V was trimmed by 1 base and J by 3 bases, leaving 14 bases between them. Germline lookup yields CDR1 SGHAT and CDR2 FQNNGV. This CDR3 has 16 amino acids. The CDR3 DNA reads TGTGCCAGCAGCTTAGTGCGGGGTGGACTAACAGATACGCAGTATTTT. It is translated as CASSLVRGGLTDTQYF.

The table lists this clone with a count of one. The rearrangement uses TRBV6-5 and TRBJ2-7; D perhaps matches TRBD2 (5 bases). The CDR3 length is 14 residues. Trimming shortened V by 0 bases and J by 5 bases, and 11 bases separated the two germline ends. CDR1 and CDR2 (germline): MNHEY, SVGAGI. DNA of the CDR3: TGTGCCAGCAGTTACTCGGACTTTCGGGACGAGCAGTACGTC. It specifies CASSYSDFRDEQYV.

The chain couples TRBV19 to TRBJ1-2; D gene ambiguous. The V gene's germline CDR1 is LNHDA and CDR2 SQIVND (reference sequence). This CDR3 region has 16 residues. V lost 7 bases and J 4 bases, leaving 22 bases between the germline ends. CDR3 coding DNA: TGTGCCAGTAATTTCGGCGGGGAACTGCGGGGCTATGGCTACACCTTC. It encodes CASNFGGELRGYGYTF.